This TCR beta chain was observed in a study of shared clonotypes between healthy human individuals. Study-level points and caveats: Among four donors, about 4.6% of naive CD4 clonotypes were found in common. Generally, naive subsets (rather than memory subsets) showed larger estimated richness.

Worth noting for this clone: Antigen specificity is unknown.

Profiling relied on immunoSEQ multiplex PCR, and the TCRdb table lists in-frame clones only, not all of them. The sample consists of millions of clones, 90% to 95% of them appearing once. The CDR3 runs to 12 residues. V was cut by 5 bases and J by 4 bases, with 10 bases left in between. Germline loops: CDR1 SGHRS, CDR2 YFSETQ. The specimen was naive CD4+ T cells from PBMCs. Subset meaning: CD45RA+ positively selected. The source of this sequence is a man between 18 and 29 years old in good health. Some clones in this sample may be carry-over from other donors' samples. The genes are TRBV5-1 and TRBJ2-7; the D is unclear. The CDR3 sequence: CASSPNIYEQYF. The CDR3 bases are TGCGCCAGCAGTCCTAACATATACGAGCAGTACTTC.